A single sample is the source of the 30 T cell receptor beta chains below, sequenced in a study of OX40 agonist ivuxolimab in advanced cancers. Libraries came from the immunoSEQ multiplex PCR assay. The source is immuneACCESS, and TCRdb retained only in-frame sequences with V and J called. Part of the clones is not carried over; for the studies checked, unresolved V genes explain less than half of this, and the remainder is unexplained. Here the sample has roughly 42,000 clones; under 95% occur a single time. The leading ten clones occupy roughly 15% of the sample. Specimen: CD4+ or CD8+ T cells sorted from blood, collected in a trial of the OX40 agonist ivuxolimab. Source of these receptors: an adult with an advanced solid tumor such as melanoma, head and neck, liver or kidney cancer.

The J gene is TRBJ2-5, the V gene TRBV4-1, with D perhaps matching TRBD1 (5 bases). Germline V gene lookup returns CDR1 MGHRA and CDR2 YSYEKL. The germline V and J ends were trimmed by 1 base and 1 base, with 7 bases remaining between them. The CDR3 spans 14 residues. The CDR3 DNA reads as TGCGCCAGCAGCCAAGTAGGGGCCCAAGAGACCCAGTACTTC. It is translated as CASSQVGAQETQYF.

The genes are TRBV5-1 and TRBJ2-3; weak D call: TRBD2 (6 bases). The germline CDR1 and CDR2 sequences are SGHRS and YFSETQ. CDR3 length: 14 amino acids. V dropped 3 bases and J dropped 3 bases, with 11 bases sitting between them. CDR3 sequence (DNA): TGCGCCAGCAGCTGGGACTGGGCTACAGATACGCAGTATTTT. It is translated as CASSWDWATDTQYF.

This rearrangement joins TRBV19 to TRBJ2-1; D may be TRBD2 (6 bases). The CDR3 has 13 residues. Germline lookup yields CDR1 LNHDA and CDR2 SQIVND (reference sequence). Trimming took off 6 bases at V and 4 bases at J, with 10 bases between the two ends. The CDR3 nucleotides read TGTGCCAGTAGAGCCGGGACTTACAATGAGCAGTTCTTC. Amino acid sequence: CASRAGTYNEQFF.

Only one count was recorded for this clone. The rearrangement links TRBV4-3 to TRBJ2-4; perhaps TRBD1 as D (5 bases). V gave up 0 bases and J gave up 1 base, with 10 bases separating them. Germline CDR1 and CDR2: LGHNA and YSLEER. The CDR3 is made up of 16 amino acids. CDR3 in DNA: TGCGCCAGCAGCCAAGATACAGGATTGGCCAAAAACATTCAGTACTTC. Translation: CASSQDTGLAKNIQYF.

The chain uses TRBV9 and TRBJ2-1; TRBD2 aligns across 10 bases. V dropped 4 bases and J dropped 4; count of bases not matched to a gene: 8. Germline CDR1 is SGDLS and CDR2 is YYNGEE. The CDR3 extends over 16 amino acids. The CDR3 DNA sequence: TGTGCCAGCAGCTCAACCGGGACTAGCGTTTACAATGAGCAGTTCTTC. Translation gives CASSSTGTSVYNEQFF.

V is TRBV30 and J is TRBJ2-5; D is unresolved. Trimming removed 0 bases from V and 1 base from J, with 9 bases in between. The CDR3 covers 14 residues. Germline CDR1 is GTSNPN and CDR2 is SVGIG (reference sequence). CDR3 sequence: CAWSVSAVQETQYF. DNA of the CDR3: TGTGCCTGGAGTGTATCGGCAGTCCAAGAGACCCAGTACTTC.

The V gene is TRBV19, the J gene TRBJ1-1, with a tentative D call TRBD1 (5 bases). Germline V gene sequence: CDR1 LNHDA, CDR2 SQIVND (reference sequence). V was cut by 5 bases and J by 1 base, with 11 bases left in between. The CDR3 has 14 residues. CDR3 region: CASSFGGENTEAFF. The DNA for the CDR3 is TGTGCCAGTAGTTTTGGGGGTGAGAACACTGAAGCTTTCTTT.

The J gene is TRBJ2-1, the V gene TRBV19; no reliable D call. V was shortened by 6 bases and J by 5 bases, with 11 bases between the two germline ends. Looked up from germline, CDR1 is LNHDA and CDR2 is SQIVND (reference sequence). This CDR3 is 13 amino acids long. The CDR3 reads CASRSKVNNEQFF. The CDR3 DNA reads TGTGCCAGTAGAAGTAAAGTTAACAATGAGCAGTTCTTC.

The chain joins TRBV4-2 to TRBJ2-7; TRBD1 is a possible D gene (6 bases). The ends were cut back, 5 bases at V and 2 bases at J, with 10 bases in the middle. This CDR3 comprises 13 residues. Per germline, CDR1 LGHNA and CDR2 YNFKEQ. In DNA form, the CDR3 reads TGTGCCAGCAGCGGGGGCGCGGCCTACGAGCAGTACTTC. It translates to CASSGGAAYEQYF.

The chain carries TRBV30 and TRBJ2-1; D possibly corresponds to TRBD1 (5 bases). The V gene's germline CDR1 is GTSNPN and CDR2 SVGIG (reference sequence). V lost 3 bases and J 10 bases, leaving 13 bases between the germline ends. The CDR3 has 12 residues. The CDR3: CAWRAWGREQFF. DNA for the CDR3: TGTGCCTGGAGAGCGTGGGGCCGAGAGCAGTTCTTC.

CDR3 residues: CASSFIQAGETQYF. CDR3 bases: TGTGCCAGCAGCTTTATACAGGCGGGGGAGACCCAGTACTTC. This sequence joins TRBV13 and TRBJ2-5, with D possibly TRBD2 on 6 matching bases. Germline V gene data show CDR1 as PRHDT and CDR2 as FYEKMQ (reference sequence). The V end lost 3 bases, the J end lost 5 bases, and 13 bases lay between the germline ends. The CDR3 totals 14 residues.

This chain links TRBV10-2 with TRBJ1-4; 7 bases agree with TRBD1. Trimming cost V 8 bases and J 3 bases; bases outside gene matches: 9. The CDR3 extends over 15 amino acids. Germline CDR1 reads WSHSY; CDR2 reads SAAADI. CDR3 in DNA: TGCGCCAGCTGTCGACAGGGTTGGCCTAATGAAAAACTGTTTTTT. It encodes CASCRQGWPNEKLFF.

The chain uses TRBV10-3 and TRBJ1-1; the match to TRBD1 covers 7 bases. CDR1 and CDR2 from the germline V gene are ENHRY and SYGVKD. V was pared by 6 bases and J by 3 bases, with 7 bases of the junction left unmatched. The CDR3 consists of 14 residues. CDR3 sequence reads: CAISPGQADTEAFF. CDR3 bases: TGTGCCATCAGCCCAGGACAGGCTGACACTGAAGCTTTCTTT.

This sequence joins TRBV27 and TRBJ2-7, with a tentative D call TRBD2 (8 bases). Germline CDR1 is MNHEY and CDR2 is SMNVEV (reference sequence). The V gene lost 5 bases and the J gene lost 3 bases, with 20 bases spanning the gap. The CDR3 consists of 16 residues. This CDR3 reads CASSPLGQAGGYEQYF. The CDR3 coding sequence is TGTGCCAGCAGTCCTCTAGGACAGGCGGGGGGCTACGAGCAGTACTTC.

The rearrangement links TRBV30 to TRBJ1-6; D is undetermined. This CDR3 comprises 13 residues. CDR1 GTSNPN and CDR2 SVGIG come from the germline V gene (reference sequence). V shed 3 bases and J shed 12 bases, with 15 bases lying between them. CDR3 protein: CAWRGVAMEPLHF. CDR3 bases: TGTGCCTGGAGGGGCGTAGCTATGGAACCCCTCCACTTT.

The gene calls are TRBV4-1 and TRBJ2-3; D gene ambiguous. This CDR3 contains 14 residues. In germline, CDR1 is MGHRA, CDR2 YSYEKL. Between the trimmed V and J ends, which lost 2 bases and 0 bases, there was a span of 6 bases. The CDR3 is CASSQRSSTDTQYF. As DNA, the CDR3 is TGCGCCAGCAGCCAACGGAGCAGCACAGATACGCAGTATTTT.

V and J are TRBV29-1 and TRBJ2-5; 10 nucleotides line up with TRBD1. The CDR3 length is 13 residues. Per germline, CDR1 SQVTM and CDR2 ANQGSEA. Trimming at V came to 7 bases and at J to 3 bases, leaving 5 bases not matched to a gene. The CDR3 nucleotides are TGCAGCGGCTTGGGACAGGGGAAAGAGACCCAGTACTTC. Translated: CSGLGQGKETQYF.

The chain couples TRBV27 to TRBJ1-2; 7 bases are shared with TRBD1. The CDR3 covers 12 residues. V dropped 10 bases and J dropped 5; count of bases not matched to a gene: 7. Germline CDR1 is MNHEY and CDR2 is SMNVEV (reference sequence). For the CDR3, the DNA is TGTGCCACGCAGACAGGGTGGTATGGCTACACCTTC. Translated, it gives CATQTGWYGYTF.

The chain employs TRBV19 and TRBJ2-1, with D unclear. Deletions cut 7 bases from V and 6 bases from J, with 7 bases between. Germline V gives CDR1 LNHDA, CDR2 SQIVND (reference sequence). The CDR3 totals 11 residues. The CDR3 reads CASTMGNEQFF. CDR3 nucleotide sequence: TGTGCCAGTACCATGGGCAATGAGCAGTTCTTC.

V gene TRBV28 combines with J gene TRBJ2-7; 10 bases map to TRBD1. The CDR3 has 15 amino acids. V shed 0 bases and J 3 bases; nucleotides not matched to a gene: 2. Germline V CDR1 and CDR2: MDHEN, SYDVKM. CDR3 sequence reads: CASSLWGDRGYEQYF. The CDR3 region has the DNA TGTGCCAGCAGTTTATGGGGGGACAGGGGCTACGAGCAGTACTTC.

This clone was seen once. As DNA, the CDR3 is TGTGCCAGCAGTTCCATGGGGCTGGGGGAGACCCAGTACTTC. This gives the protein CASSSMGLGETQYF. This chain connects TRBV28 to TRBJ2-5; tentatively, D is TRBD1 (5 bases). The CDR3 is 14 amino acids. V lost 4 bases and J lost 5, with 14 bases in between. Looked up from germline, CDR1 is MDHEN and CDR2 is SYDVKM.

The chain employs TRBV6-6 and TRBJ2-1; D perhaps matches TRBD2 (6 bases). The CDR3 runs to 14 residues. Trimming took 8 bases from V and 4 from J, leaving 15 bases between them. In germline, CDR1 is MNHNY, CDR2 SVGAGI (reference sequence). CDR3 in DNA: TGTGCCAGCCAAAGGGCAGGAGGGTACAATGAGCAGTTCTTC. Its translation is CASQRAGGYNEQFF.

This chain connects TRBV29-1 to TRBJ2-3; 9 bases align to TRBD1. V dropped 5 bases and J dropped 5; count of bases not matched to a gene: 8. The length of the CDR3 is 14 residues. The germline V gene has CDR1 SQVTM and CDR2 ANQGSEA. This chain's CDR3 is CSVTQGAHQDTQYF. The CDR3 nucleotides are TGCAGCGTTACACAGGGGGCGCATCAAGATACGCAGTATTTT.

V usage is TRBV6-1 and J usage is TRBJ2-1; the D is unclear. This CDR3 contains 13 residues. Germline assignment: CDR1 MNHNS and CDR2 SASEGT. The V and J ends lost 11 bases and 7 bases respectively, with 18 bases between them. The CDR3 DNA follows: TGTGCCGTCCGGGCCCCCTTGGAGAATGAGCAGTTCTTC. Its protein product is CAVRAPLENEQFF.

The CDR3 nucleotides are TGTGCCAGCAGCCCCTCGGTTCTGTGGAACGAGCAGTACTTC. This codes for CASSPSVLWNEQYF. The V and J genes are TRBV7-2 and TRBJ2-7; D not resolved. The CDR3 runs to 14 residues. Germline V lookup: CDR1 SGHTA, CDR2 FQGNSA. The V end lost 5 bases, the J end lost 5 bases, and 16 bases lay between the germline ends.

The chain has TRBV11-2 and TRBJ2-1, with D unclear. Germline-derived CDR1 and CDR2 are SGHAT and FQNNGV. The CDR3 runs to 16 residues. V was pared by 0 bases and J by 0 bases, with 9 bases between. CDR3 nucleotide sequence: TGTGCCAGCAGCTTAGACGGTCTAAGCTCCTACAATGAGCAGTTCTTC. It translates to CASSLDGLSSYNEQFF.

This chain connects TRBV7-8 to TRBJ2-1, with TRBD2 matching 7 bases. CDR1 is SGHVS, CDR2 FQNEAQ, per germline. V shed 8 bases, J shed 5 bases, and the junction held 9 bases outside the gene matches. CDR3 size: 14 residues. CDR3 loop: CASLPGLLNNEQFF. CDR3 in DNA: TGTGCCAGCTTACCGGGACTACTCAACAATGAGCAGTTCTTC. Using reference TRBV7-8 and TRBJ2-1 for the parts outside the CDR3, the full variable domain is GAGVSQSPRYKVAKRGQDVALRCDPISGHVSLFWYQQALGQGPEFLTYFQNEAQLDKSGLPSDRFFAERPEGSVSTLKIQRTQQEDSAVYLCASLPGLLNNEQFFGPGTRLTVL.

The rearrangement joins TRBV19 to TRBJ2-7; no clear D. With 5 bases removed from V and 3 bases from J, the gap between germline ends came to 14 bases. Germline CDR1 reads LNHDA; CDR2 reads SQIVND (reference sequence). The CDR3 extends over 14 amino acids. The DNA of the CDR3 is TGTGCCAGTAGTGTCACAAGGGAAGGCTACGAGCAGTACTTC. Protein product: CASSVTREGYEQYF.

This clone was recorded once. The rearrangement links TRBV19 to TRBJ1-2, with D maybe TRBD1 (5 bases). The CDR3 contains 14 residues. V gave up 5 bases and J gave up 7 bases, with 17 bases separating them. Looked up from germline, CDR1 is LNHDA and CDR2 is SQIVND (reference sequence). For the CDR3, the DNA is TGTGCCAGTAGTCCTGGGGGAGGGCGGCGTGGCTACACCTTC. This codes for CASSPGGGRRGYTF.

This chain uses TRBV28 with TRBJ1-4; 12 bases map to TRBD1. With 3 bases clipped from V and 8 bases from J, the junction kept 10 bases outside the gene matches. This CDR3 spans 17 amino acids. From germline, CDR1 is MDHEN and CDR2 SYDVKM. CDR3 DNA sequence: TGTGCCAGCAGTTTTGTAGGGACAGGGGGCTGGGGAGAAAAACTGTTTTTT. It yields the protein CASSFVGTGGWGEKLFF.